This TCR beta chain came from a study of T cell clones after liver transplantation. Study-level information: In this trial, immunosuppression withdrawal was attempted within 2 years of liver transplant. TCRbeta sequencing after a pre-transplant mixed lymphocyte reaction identified graft-donor-reactive clones, later tracked in post-transplant blood. Blood was drawn pre-transplant, before withdrawal, and after full or failed withdrawal. The study's findings and limits: Small, mixed patient groups and varying post-transplant times limit these conclusions.

Libraries were prepared by immunoSEQ multiplex PCR; TCRdb keeps only in-frame clonotypes and omits some of them. The table includes about 76,000 clones, around 78% detected once. With respect to this clone: What it binds is unknown.

Trimming left V 5 bases short and J 6 bases short, with 14 bases between. Per germline, CDR1 SGHTA and CDR2 FQGNSA. This CDR3 has 14 amino acids. The chain uses TRBV7-2 and TRBJ2-4; weak D call: TRBD1 (5 bases). This clonotype was obtained from a human patient who received a liver transplant. Some T cells may arise from the graft donor. Source: CD4+ T cells from blood, taken at the 22-month timepoint. The CDR3 DNA reads as TGTGCCAGCAGCGGATCACTCCAGGGAAACATTCAGTACTTC. Translation gives CASSGSLQGNIQYF.